Following are 16 T cell receptor beta chains from one sample sequenced in a study of blood T cells in healthy people across ages. A second PCR of roughly 7 to 11 cycles used a sample-barcoded 5' primer and a J-beta primer mix. TCRdb reanalysed the 5' RACE reads using MiXCR and keeps one entry per CDR3 protein. The repertoire consists of roughly 1.5 million distinct CDR3 sequences, with roughly 43% occurring once and the leading ten covering about 4.1%. The sequenced sample was blood. The receptors come from a woman aged 18-30 years in good health.

The V and J genes are TRBV4-3 and TRBJ2-3; D may match TRBD1 or TRBD2 (6 bases each). Germline V lookup: CDR1 LGHNA, CDR2 YSLEER. This CDR3 is 17 amino acids long. V dropped 1 base and J dropped 2 bases, with 16 bases sitting between them. The CDR3 region is CASSQGLRGVYTDTQYF. As DNA, the CDR3 is TGCGCCAGCAGCCAAGGGTTGAGGGGGGTTTACACAGATACGCAGTATTTT.

This clonotype was detected a few times. V is TRBV20-1 and J is TRBJ2-1, with 9 positions matching TRBD1. The CDR3 loop spans 16 amino acids. Germline V gene lookup returns CDR1 DFQATT and CDR2 SNEGSKA (reference sequence). V lost 0 bases to trimming and J lost 5 bases; unmatched junction nucleotides: 8. The CDR3 region has the DNA TGCAGTGCTAGAGATCCAGGGACAGGGTTGGACAATGAGCAGTTCTTC. The encoded protein is CSARDPGTGLDNEQFF.

This clonotype occurred a few times. The chain carries TRBV7-9 and TRBJ2-1; 8 bases fit TRBD1. The CDR3 sequence is 16 residues long. Germline V gene data show CDR1 as SEHNR and CDR2 as FQNEAQ (reference sequence). V lost 0 bases and J lost 8; bases outside the gene matches: 9. This CDR3 reads CASSLAFRTGTYEQFF. CDR3 bases: TGTGCCAGCAGCTTAGCGTTTAGGACAGGGACGTATGAGCAGTTCTTC.

This sequence joins TRBV2 and TRBJ2-7; D may correspond to TRBD1 or TRBD2 (5 bases each). The CDR3 totals 13 residues. Per germline, CDR1 SNHLY and CDR2 FYNNEI. V lost 2 bases and J lost 7, with 12 bases in between. The CDR3 is CASSELGTSEQYF. In DNA, the CDR3 is TGTGCCAGCAGTGAACTTGGGACGAGTGAGCAGTACTTC.

The CDR3: CATSPTIAGVTGELFF. The CDR3 coding sequence is TGTGCCACATCACCGACGATAGCGGGAGTAACCGGGGAGCTGTTTTTT. This sequence joins TRBV6-2 or TRBV6-3 and TRBJ2-2; TRBD2 matches at 9 bases. V gave up 10 bases and J gave up 5 bases; unmatched junction bases: 14. This CDR3 has 16 amino acids. Germline V lookup: CDR1 MNHEY, CDR2 SVGEGT.

V usage is TRBV20-1 and J usage is TRBJ1-2; 9 nucleotides line up with TRBD1. Germline assignment: CDR1 DFQATT and CDR2 SNEGSKA (reference sequence). V gave up 5 bases and J gave up 1 base; unmatched junction bases: 2. CDR3 length: 13 amino acids. The DNA of the CDR3 is TGCAGTGCTCACAGGGGGCTTAACTATGGCTACACCTTC. This translates into CSAHRGLNYGYTF.

The rearrangement links TRBV7-9 to TRBJ2-3; 7 bases fit TRBD1. Trimming took 8 bases from V and 0 from J; bases not matched to a gene: 2. CDR1 and CDR2 from the germline V gene are SEHNR and FQNEAQ (reference sequence). The CDR3 is 13 residues long. CDR3 in DNA: TGTGCCAGCGGGGACAGTAGCACAGATACGCAGTATTTT. Its translation is CASGDSSTDTQYF.

J is TRBJ1-1 and V is TRBV29-1; possible D gene TRBD1, 6 bases. Germline V gene data show CDR1 as SQVTM and CDR2 as ANQGSEA. The length of the CDR3 is 13 residues. Between the trimmed V and J ends, which lost 0 bases and 1 base, there was a span of 6 bases. The CDR3 reads CSVEEGANTEAFF. The CDR3 DNA is TGCAGCGTTGAAGAGGGGGCGAACACTGAAGCTTTCTTT.

Remarks on this clonotype: Germline is not matched at one junction end, which may reflect a read error. The J gene is TRBJ2-5, the V gene TRBV9; no reliable D call. The length of the CDR3 is 17 residues. Germline lookup yields CDR1 SGDLS and CDR2 YYNGEE. The CDR3 DNA is TGTGCCGGCAGCGAGTACTCCGGTGGAAGGCCTAAAGAGACCCAGTACTTC. Residues: CAGSEYSGGRPKETQYF.

This sequence joins TRBV11-2 and TRBJ2-1; 9 bases agree with TRBD2. Per the germline V gene, CDR1 is SGHAT and CDR2 is FQNNGV. Trimming took 7 bases from V and 8 from J; bases not matched to a gene: 9. This CDR3 has 14 residues. CDR3 nucleotide sequence: TGTGCCAGCACCTTTGCGGGGGGGCTCGATGAGCAGTTCTTC. Translating gives CASTFAGGLDEQFF.

This clonotype showed up just a few times. This chain links TRBV24-1 with TRBJ2-3; 8 positions agree with TRBD1. J lost 0 bases, V lost 5 bases, and 3 bases had no gene match. The germline gives CDR1 KGHDR, CDR2 SFDVKD. This CDR3 has 15 residues. The CDR3 sequence: CATSGRTGSTDTQYF. In DNA, the CDR3 is TGTGCCACCAGTGGGCGGACAGGGAGCACAGATACGCAGTATTTT.

This chain links TRBV20-1 with TRBJ2-1, with 8 nucleotides matching TRBD1. Germline trimming cut 2 bases from V and 9 bases from J; bases unmatched to any gene: 9. This CDR3 spans 14 amino acids. The V gene's germline CDR1 is DFQATT and CDR2 SNEGSKA (reference sequence). CDR3 region: CSARRQGQGLEQFF. CDR3 sequence (DNA): TGCAGTGCTAGACGCCAAGGACAGGGTCTTGAGCAGTTCTTC.

CDR3 amino acids: CASSPRGQGAAYEQYF. The CDR3 DNA is TGTGCCAGCAGCCCTAGGGGCCAGGGGGCGGCCTACGAGCAGTACTTC. The chain has TRBV11-2 and TRBJ2-7, with 8 nucleotides matching TRBD1. CDR3 length equals 16 residues. Germline V CDR1 and CDR2: SGHAT, FQNNGV. The trim removed 5 bases at V and 2 bases at J, leaving 11 bases unmatched. Full variable domain (remainder filled in from reference TRBV11-2 and TRBJ2-7): EAGVAQSPRYKIIEKRQSVAFWCNPISGHATLYWYQQILGQGPKLLIQFQNNGVVDDSQLPKDRFSAERLKGVDSTLKIQPAKLEDSAVYLCASSPRGQGAAYEQYFGPGTRLTVT.

The sample holds a few counts of this clonotype. A read error may account for a junction end that differs from germline. The J gene is TRBJ1-5, the V gene TRBV27, with D possibly matching TRBD1 (5 bases). The germline CDR1 and CDR2 sequences are MNHEY and SMNVEV (reference sequence). CDR3 length equals 13 residues. The CDR3 DNA sequence: TGTGCCAGCAGTGTGACAGCCTCACGTCCCCGGCATTTT. Its translation: CASSVTASRPRHF.

V is TRBV10-3 and J is TRBJ2-1; 8 bases match TRBD2. V shed 3 bases and J 3 bases; nucleotides not matched to a gene: 7. CDR3 length equals 16 residues. CDR1 is ENHRY, CDR2 SYGVKD, per germline. In DNA form, the CDR3 reads TGTGCCATCAGTGACTTTAGCGGGGACCTCTACAATGAGCAGTTCTTC. Translated, it gives CAISDFSGDLYNEQFF.

The rearrangement joins TRBV9 to TRBJ2-2; tentatively, D is TRBD2 (6 bases). This CDR3 has 15 amino acids. The V gene's germline CDR1 is SGDLS and CDR2 YYNGEE. The V and J ends lost 0 bases and 4 bases respectively, with 10 bases between them. The CDR3 nucleotides read TGTGCCAGCAGCGTAGCGTGGAGGGGCACCGGGGAGCTGTTTTTT. It yields the protein CASSVAWRGTGELFF.